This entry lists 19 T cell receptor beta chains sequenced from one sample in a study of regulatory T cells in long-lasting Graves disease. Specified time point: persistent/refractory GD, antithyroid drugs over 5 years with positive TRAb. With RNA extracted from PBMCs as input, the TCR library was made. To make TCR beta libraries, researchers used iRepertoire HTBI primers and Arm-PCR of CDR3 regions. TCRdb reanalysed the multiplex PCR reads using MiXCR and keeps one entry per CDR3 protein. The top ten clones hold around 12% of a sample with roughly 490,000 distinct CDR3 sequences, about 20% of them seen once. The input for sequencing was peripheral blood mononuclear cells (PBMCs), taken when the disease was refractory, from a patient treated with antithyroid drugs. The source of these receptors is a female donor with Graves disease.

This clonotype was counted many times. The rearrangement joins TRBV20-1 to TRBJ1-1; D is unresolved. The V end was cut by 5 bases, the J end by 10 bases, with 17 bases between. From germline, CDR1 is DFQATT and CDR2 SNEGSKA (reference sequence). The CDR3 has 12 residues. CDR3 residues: CSAAREGSSAFF. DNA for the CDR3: TGCAGTGCTGCTCGGGAAGGGAGCTCAGCTTTCTTT.

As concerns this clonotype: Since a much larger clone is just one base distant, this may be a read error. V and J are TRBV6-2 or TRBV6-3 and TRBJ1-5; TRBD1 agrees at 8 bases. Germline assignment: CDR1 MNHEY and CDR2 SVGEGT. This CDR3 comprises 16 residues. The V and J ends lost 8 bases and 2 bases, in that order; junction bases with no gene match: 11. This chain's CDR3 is CASLGTGGSGNQPQHF. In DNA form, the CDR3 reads TGTGCCAGCTTGGGTACAGGGGGTTCGGGCAATCAGCCCCAGCATTTT.

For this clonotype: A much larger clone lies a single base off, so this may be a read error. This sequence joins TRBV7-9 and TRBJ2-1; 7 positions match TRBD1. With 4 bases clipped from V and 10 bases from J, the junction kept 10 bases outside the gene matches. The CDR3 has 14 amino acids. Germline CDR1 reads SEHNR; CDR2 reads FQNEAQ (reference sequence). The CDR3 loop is CASSYDRALHEQFF. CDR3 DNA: TGTGCCAGCAGCTACGACAGGGCCCTCCACGAGCAGTTCTTC.

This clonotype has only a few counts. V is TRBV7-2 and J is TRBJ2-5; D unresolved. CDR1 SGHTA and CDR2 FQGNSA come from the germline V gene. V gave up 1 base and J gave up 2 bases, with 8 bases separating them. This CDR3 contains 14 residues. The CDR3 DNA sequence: TGTGCCAGCAGCTTAGTGCTAGGACAAGAGACCCAGTACTTC. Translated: CASSLVLGQETQYF.

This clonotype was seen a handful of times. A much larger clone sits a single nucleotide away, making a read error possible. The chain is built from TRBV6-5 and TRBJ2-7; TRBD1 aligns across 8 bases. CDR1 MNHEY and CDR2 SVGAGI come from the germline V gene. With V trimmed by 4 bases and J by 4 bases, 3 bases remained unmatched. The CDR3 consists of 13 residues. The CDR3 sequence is CASSLDREYEQYF. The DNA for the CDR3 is TGTGCCAGCAGTTTGGACAGGGAGTACGAGCAGTACTTC.

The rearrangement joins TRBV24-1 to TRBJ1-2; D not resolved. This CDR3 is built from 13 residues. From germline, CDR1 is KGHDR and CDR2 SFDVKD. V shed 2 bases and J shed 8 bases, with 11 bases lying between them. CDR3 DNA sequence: TGTGCCACCAGTGATTACCACAGAGGGGGCTACACCTTC. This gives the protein CATSDYHRGGYTF.

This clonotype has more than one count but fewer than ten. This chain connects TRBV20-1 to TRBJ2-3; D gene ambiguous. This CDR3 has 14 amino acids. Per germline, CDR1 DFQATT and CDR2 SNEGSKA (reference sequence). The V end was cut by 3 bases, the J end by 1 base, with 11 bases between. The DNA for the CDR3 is TGCAGTGCTAGCGCGAGAACTGGCACAGATACGCAGTATTTT. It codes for CSASARTGTDTQYF.

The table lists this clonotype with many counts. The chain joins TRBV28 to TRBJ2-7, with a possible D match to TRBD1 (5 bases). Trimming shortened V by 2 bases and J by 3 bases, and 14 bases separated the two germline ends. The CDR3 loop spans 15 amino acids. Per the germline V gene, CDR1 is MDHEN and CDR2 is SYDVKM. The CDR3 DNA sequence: TGTGCCAGCAGTTTAAGTGGGGCCAGCCTCTACGAGCAGTACTTC. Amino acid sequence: CASSLSGASLYEQYF.

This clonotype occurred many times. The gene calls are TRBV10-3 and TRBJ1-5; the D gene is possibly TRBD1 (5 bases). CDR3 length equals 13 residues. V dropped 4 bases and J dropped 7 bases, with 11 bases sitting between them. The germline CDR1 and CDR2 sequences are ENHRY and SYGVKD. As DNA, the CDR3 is TGTGCCATCAGTGGAGGGGTTGGGCAGCCCCAGCATTTT. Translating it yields CAISGGVGQPQHF.

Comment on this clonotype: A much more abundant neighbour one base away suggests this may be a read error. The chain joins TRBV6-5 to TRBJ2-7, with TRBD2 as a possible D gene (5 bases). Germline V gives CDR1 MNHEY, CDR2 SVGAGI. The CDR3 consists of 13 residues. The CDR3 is CASGSHSGYERYF. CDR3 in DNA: TGTGCCAGCGGTTCCCATTCGGGGTACGAGCGGTACTTC.

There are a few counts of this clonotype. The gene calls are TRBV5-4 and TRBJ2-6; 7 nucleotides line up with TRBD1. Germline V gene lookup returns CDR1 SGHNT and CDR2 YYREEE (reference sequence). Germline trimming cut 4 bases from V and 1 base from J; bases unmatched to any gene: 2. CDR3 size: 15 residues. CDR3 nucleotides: TGTGCCAGCAGCGACAGGGTTTCTGGGGCCAACGTCCTGACTTTC. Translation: CASSDRVSGANVLTF.

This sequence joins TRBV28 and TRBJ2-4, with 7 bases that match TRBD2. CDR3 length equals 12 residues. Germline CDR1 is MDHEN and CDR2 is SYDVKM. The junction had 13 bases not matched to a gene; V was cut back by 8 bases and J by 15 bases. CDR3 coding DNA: TGTGCCAGCTGCCGTCCCAGCGGGGCCGGGTACTTC. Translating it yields CASCRPSGAGYF. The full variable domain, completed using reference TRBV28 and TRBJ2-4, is DVKVTQSSRYLVKRTGEKVFLECVQDMDHENMFWYRQDPGLGLRLIYFSYDVKMKEKGDIPEGYSVSREKKERFSLILESASTNQTSMYLCASCRPSGAGYFGAGTRLSVL.

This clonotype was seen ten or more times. The CDR3 sequence is CASSPNRVGGTEAFF. CDR3 sequence (DNA): TGTGCCAGCAGCCCTAACAGGGTGGGGGGGACTGAAGCTTTCTTT. This sequence joins TRBV7-2 and TRBJ1-1; TRBD1 might be the D (6 bases). Germline assignment: CDR1 SGHTA and CDR2 FQGNSA. The CDR3 has 15 amino acids. With 5 bases removed from V and 5 bases from J, the gap between germline ends came to 18 bases. Complete variable domain (other parts from reference TRBV7-2 and TRBJ1-1): GAGVSQSPSNKVTEKGKDVELRCDPISGHTALYWYRQSLGQGLEFLIYFQGNSAPDKSGLPSDRFSAERTGGSVSTLTIQRTQQEDSAVYLCASSPNRVGGTEAFFGQGTRLTVV.

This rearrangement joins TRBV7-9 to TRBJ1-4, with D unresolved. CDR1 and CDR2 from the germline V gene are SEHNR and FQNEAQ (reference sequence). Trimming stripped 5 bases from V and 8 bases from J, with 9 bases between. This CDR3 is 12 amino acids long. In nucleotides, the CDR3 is TGTGCCAGCAGCCCGACCCTGGAAAAACTGTTTTTT. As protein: CASSPTLEKLFF.

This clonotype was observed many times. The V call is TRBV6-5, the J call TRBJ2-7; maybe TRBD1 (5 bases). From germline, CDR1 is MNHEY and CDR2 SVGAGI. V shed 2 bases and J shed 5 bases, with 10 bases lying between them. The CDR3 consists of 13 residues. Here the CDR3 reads CASSYRGDHEQYF. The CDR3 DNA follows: TGTGCCAGCAGTTACAGGGGTGACCACGAGCAGTACTTC.

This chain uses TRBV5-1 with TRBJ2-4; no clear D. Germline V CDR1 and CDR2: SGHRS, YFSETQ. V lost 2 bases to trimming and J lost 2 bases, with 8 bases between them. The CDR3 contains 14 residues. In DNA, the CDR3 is TGCGCCAGCAGCTTTGACCCCCCCAAAAACATTCAGTACTTC. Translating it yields CASSFDPPKNIQYF. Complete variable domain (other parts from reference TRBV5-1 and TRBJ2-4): KAGVTQTPRYLIKTRGQQVTLSCSPISGHRSVSWYQQTPGQGLQFLFEYFSETQRNKGNFPGRFSGRQFSNSRSEMNVSTLELGDSALYLCASSFDPPKNIQYFGAGTRLSVL.

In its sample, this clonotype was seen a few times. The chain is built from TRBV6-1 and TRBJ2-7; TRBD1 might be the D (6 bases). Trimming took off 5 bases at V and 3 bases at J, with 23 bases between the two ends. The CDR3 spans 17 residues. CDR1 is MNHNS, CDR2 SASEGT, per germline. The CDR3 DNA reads TGTGCCAGCAGTCCTAGAGGGACACCCGTTGATGACTACGAGCAGTACTTC. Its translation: CASSPRGTPVDDYEQYF.

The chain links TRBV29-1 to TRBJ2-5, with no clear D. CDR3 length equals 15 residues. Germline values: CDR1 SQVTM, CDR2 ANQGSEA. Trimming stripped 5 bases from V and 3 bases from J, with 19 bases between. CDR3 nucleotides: TGCAGCGTTCATGCTTTAGTCGGCCCCAAAGAGACCCAGTACTTC. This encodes CSVHALVGPKETQYF.

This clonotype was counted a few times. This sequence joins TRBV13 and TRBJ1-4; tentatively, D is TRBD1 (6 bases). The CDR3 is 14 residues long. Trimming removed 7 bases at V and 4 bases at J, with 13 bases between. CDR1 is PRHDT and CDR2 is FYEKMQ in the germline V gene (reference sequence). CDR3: CASNRGGGNEKLFF. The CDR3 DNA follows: TGTGCCAGCAACCGGGGAGGGGGTAATGAAAAACTGTTTTTT.